The 21 T cell receptor beta chains below come from one sample, sequenced in a study of cytomegalovirus exposure and HLA in healthy donors. The PCR ran on 60 Vbeta and 13 Jbeta primers. Assay used: immunoSEQ multiplex PCR; TCRdb lists only in-frame clones, some missing. The sample has about 110,000 clones, approximately 70% seen once. The specimen was PBMCs. The receptor source for this set is a man in his forties or fifties in good health and CMV-seropositive.

V and J are TRBV19 and TRBJ2-3; 10 nucleotides line up with TRBD1. The CDR3 spans 16 residues. V gave up 4 bases and J gave up 0 bases; unmatched junction bases: 4. CDR1 and CDR2 from the germline V gene are LNHDA and SQIVND (reference sequence). In DNA form, the CDR3 reads TGTGCCAGTAGTAAGGGACAGGGGCCCAGCACAGATACGCAGTATTTT. Translated, it gives CASSKGQGPSTDTQYF.

This clone has a handful of counts. The chain recombines TRBV5-6 with TRBJ2-1, with 9 bases that match TRBD2. This CDR3 region has 15 residues. In germline, CDR1 is SGHDT, CDR2 YYEEEE. V was clipped by 5 bases and J by 8 bases; unmatched bases: 11. CDR3 DNA sequence: TGTGCCAGCAGGCCGGGACTAGCAAGAATCGATGAGCAGTTCTTC. This codes for CASRPGLARIDEQFF.

The chain couples TRBV5-1 to TRBJ1-5, with 10 bases fitting TRBD1. V shed 2 bases and J 2 bases; nucleotides not matched to a gene: 7. The germline V gene encodes CDR1 SGHRS and CDR2 YFSETQ. The CDR3 loop spans 17 amino acids. The CDR3 coding sequence is TGCGCCAGCAGCTTAAGACAGGGGGCTCGGGGCAATCAGCCCCAGCATTTT. It is translated as CASSLRQGARGNQPQHF.

The J gene is TRBJ1-1, the V gene TRBV19, with D hard to call. Germline V gene data show CDR1 as LNHDA and CDR2 as SQIVND (reference sequence). The CDR3 is 15 amino acids. The ends were cut back, 1 base at V and 1 base at J, with 10 bases in the middle. CDR3 amino acids: CASSIAAGWNTEAFF. Here the CDR3 DNA reads TGTGCCAGTAGTATAGCAGCGGGGTGGAACACTGAAGCTTTCTTT.

This clone was recorded a few times. This chain links TRBV7-3 with TRBJ2-3; 9 nucleotides match TRBD2. J lost 4 bases, V lost 2 bases, and 4 bases had no gene match. Germline CDR1 and CDR2: SGHTA and FQGTGA. The CDR3 has 15 residues. CDR3 amino acids: CASSLAPSGADTQYF. CDR3 in DNA: TGTGCCAGCAGCTTAGCGCCTAGCGGGGCAGATACGCAGTATTTT.

This clone has a handful of counts. The J gene is TRBJ1-2, the V gene TRBV30; D is possibly TRBD1 (5 bases). Germline V lookup: CDR1 GTSNPN, CDR2 SVGIG (reference sequence). V lost 2 bases, J lost 4 bases, and 17 bases lay in between. This CDR3 has 15 residues. The CDR3 is CAWSLSGRTSYGYTF. CDR3 sequence (DNA): TGTGCCTGGAGTTTATCAGGGCGTACCTCCTATGGCTACACCTTC. The full variable domain, with the rest looked up from reference TRBV30 and TRBJ1-2, is SQTIHQWPATLVQPVGSPLSLECTVEGTSNPNLYWYRQAAGRGLQLLFYSVGIGQISSEVPQNLSASRPQDRQFILSSKKLLLSDSGFYLCAWSLSGRTSYGYTFGSGTRLTVV.

In nucleotides, the CDR3 is TGTGCCAGCAGTTCCGTGATGAGACAGCATAGCACAGATACGCAGTATTTT. This translates into CASSSVMRQHSTDTQYF. The rearrangement links TRBV27 to TRBJ2-3, with a tentative D call TRBD1 (5 bases). Germline assignment: CDR1 MNHEY and CDR2 SMNVEV (reference sequence). The CDR3 has 17 amino acids. The V gene lost 4 bases and the J gene lost 0 bases, with 17 bases spanning the gap.

In DNA, the CDR3 is TGTGCCAGCAGGAGCGGGACTAGCAGGTACAATGAGCAGTTCTTC. Protein: CASRSGTSRYNEQFF. This rearrangement joins TRBV27 to TRBJ2-1, with 9 bases identical to TRBD2. V trimming: 6 bases; J trimming: 4 bases; junction bases outside the gene matches: 7. Germline values: CDR1 MNHEY, CDR2 SMNVEV (reference sequence). The CDR3 has 15 residues.

The DNA of the CDR3 is TGTGCCAGCAGCCCGGGATTTGGGAAGGAGCGGGTGTCCTACGAGCAGTACTTC. This codes for CASSPGFGKERVSYEQYF. The rearrangement links TRBV7-2 to TRBJ2-7, with D possibly TRBD2 on 6 matching bases. V shed 5 bases and J shed 1 base, with 24 bases lying between them. CDR1 SGHTA and CDR2 FQGNSA come from the germline V gene. This CDR3 comprises 18 residues.

This clone is a singleton in its sample. The chain couples TRBV6-6 to TRBJ2-1, with D perhaps TRBD2 (5 bases). Germline CDR1 MNHNY, CDR2 SVGAGI (reference sequence). V was clipped by 5 bases and J by 6 bases, with 14 bases between them. The CDR3 is 14 residues long. CDR3 bases: TGTGCCAGCAGTCTCTCGTCGGGATTCAATGAGCAGTTCTTC. The encoded protein is CASSLSSGFNEQFF.

This chain connects TRBV6-6 to TRBJ2-7; no definite D call. This CDR3 is built from 13 residues. CDR1 and CDR2 from the germline V gene are MNHNY and SVGAGI (reference sequence). V was clipped by 2 bases and J by 6 bases, with 11 bases between them. For the CDR3, the DNA is TGTGCCAGCAGTTACGTACAGTTAGGCGAGCAGTACGTC. Translated, it gives CASSYVQLGEQYV.

V is TRBV5-1 and J is TRBJ2-3; D ambiguous. V was trimmed by 0 bases and J by 0 bases, leaving 8 bases between them. The germline gives CDR1 SGHRS, CDR2 YFSETQ. The CDR3 runs to 15 residues. The CDR3 DNA reads as TGCGCCAGCAGCTTGGGTCAGGCTAGCACAGATACGCAGTATTTT. Translated: CASSLGQASTDTQYF.

This clone was seen just once. The V gene is TRBV10-3, the J gene TRBJ2-7, with 13 bases aligning to TRBD2. This CDR3 comprises 17 residues. Germline trimming cut 3 bases from V and 3 bases from J; bases unmatched to any gene: 8. CDR1 is ENHRY, CDR2 SYGVKD, per germline. The CDR3 loop is CAISEAGTSGIRYEQYF. The CDR3 coding sequence is TGTGCCATCAGTGAAGCCGGGACTAGCGGGATCCGCTACGAGCAGTACTTC.

The rearrangement uses TRBV7-6 and TRBJ2-7; D is ambiguous. Trimming stripped 1 base from V and 2 bases from J, with 9 bases between. This CDR3 spans 14 amino acids. Germline V gene sequence: CDR1 SGHVS, CDR2 FNYEAQ. The CDR3 DNA reads TGTGCCAGCAGCTTAGGCGGATCCACCTACGAGCAGTACTTC. This translates into CASSLGGSTYEQYF. The complete variable domain, with remaining parts taken from reference TRBV7-6 and TRBJ2-7, reads GAGVSQSPRYKVTKRGQDVALRCDPISGHVSLYWYRQALGQGPEFLTYFNYEAQQDKSGLPNDRFSAERPEGSISTLTIQRTEQRDSAMYRCASSLGGSTYEQYFGPGTRLTVT.

The chain is built from TRBV5-8 and TRBJ2-1; D gene ambiguous. The CDR3 totals 11 residues. V was trimmed by 0 bases and J by 13 bases, leaving 8 bases between them. Germline CDR1 SGHTS, CDR2 YDEGEE. In DNA, the CDR3 is TGTGCCAGCAGCTTGGTGTACTACCAGTTCTTC. It translates to CASSLVYYQFF.

The chain combines TRBV9 with TRBJ2-3; 8 bases line up with TRBD2. CDR1 is SGDLS, CDR2 YYNGEE, per germline. This CDR3 has 16 amino acids. Trimming at V came to 3 bases and at J to 6 bases, leaving 12 bases not matched to a gene. DNA of the CDR3: TGTGCCAGCAGCGCTGCCGGGACTAGTACCGTGGATACGCAGTATTTT. Amino acid sequence: CASSAAGTSTVDTQYF. The entire variable domain, with the rest obtained from reference TRBV9 and TRBJ2-3, is as follows: DSGVTQTPKHLITATGQRVTLRCSPRSGDLSVYWYQQSLDQGLQFLIQYYNGEERAKGNILERFSAQQFPDLHSELNLSSLELGDSALYFCASSAAGTSTVDTQYFGPGTRLTVL.

The chain has TRBV7-9 and TRBJ1-5; possibly TRBD1 for D (5 bases). The V end lost 5 bases, the J end lost 1 base, and 24 bases lay between the germline ends. The CDR3 is 19 amino acids. Germline V lookup: CDR1 SEHNR, CDR2 FQNEAQ (reference sequence). The CDR3 sequence: CASSPAGAGPETSNQPQHF. CDR3 DNA sequence: TGTGCCAGCAGCCCCGCCGGGGCGGGGCCCGAGACGAGCAATCAGCCCCAGCATTTT.

The gene calls are TRBV9 and TRBJ2-5, with 10 bases that match TRBD1. The germline CDR1 and CDR2 sequences are SGDLS and YYNGEE. CDR3 length equals 14 residues. V trimming: 3 bases; J trimming: 5 bases; junction bases outside the gene matches: 4. CDR3 sequence (DNA): TGTGCCAGCAGCGCCGGACAGGGGGACGAGACCCAGTACTTC. It yields the protein CASSAGQGDETQYF.

CDR3 sequence: CASSLSSGSYEQYF. CDR3 coding DNA: TGCGCCAGCAGCTTGTCTTCGGGATCCTACGAGCAGTACTTC. The rearrangement joins TRBV5-1 to TRBJ2-7, with D possibly matching TRBD2 (5 bases). V was clipped by 1 base and J by 1 base, with 9 bases between them. This CDR3 comprises 14 residues. CDR1 SGHRS and CDR2 YFSETQ come from the germline V gene.

This clone came up once. V gene TRBV4-1 combines with J gene TRBJ1-2; no firm D call. Per the germline V gene, CDR1 is MGHRA and CDR2 is YSYEKL. There are 15 residues in the CDR3. The ends were cut back, 0 bases at V and 0 bases at J, with 8 bases in the middle. This chain's CDR3 is CASSQESSANYGYTF. In nucleotides, the CDR3 is TGCGCCAGCAGCCAAGAATCTTCAGCTAACTATGGCTACACCTTC.

The chain has TRBV7-2 and TRBJ2-1, with a tentative D call TRBD2 (5 bases). The CDR3 totals 17 residues. CDR1 is SGHTA and CDR2 is FQGNSA in the germline V gene. The V and J ends lost 5 bases and 7 bases respectively, with 24 bases between them. The CDR3 DNA is TGTGCCAGCAGCCAGCGTCCTAGCTGGACCTCCTGGAATGAGCAGTTCTTC. Its protein product is CASSQRPSWTSWNEQFF.